These T cell receptor beta chains were read from a single sample in a study of human T cells and chemical hapten exposure. MiXCR, applied by TCRdb to the RACE reads, yields one record per CDR3 protein. The table records nearly 350,000 distinct CDR3 sequences, roughly 6.9% of them present only once. Sequences were derived from whole blood, sampled in connection with sensitization to the hapten diphenylcyclopropenone (DPC). The source of these receptors is a woman between 18 and 29 years old with alopecia areata. Some clones in this sample may be carry-over from other donors' samples. CDR3s include the opening cysteine and the closing phenylalanine or tryptophan. Each record gives: D gene, V gene, CDR3 protein. The D gene is left open where the match is weak.

d_gene: TRBD1; v_gene: TRBV14; CDR3aa: CASSQVTGAATGELFF
d_gene: TRBD1; v_gene: TRBV25-1; CDR3aa: CASSDLPGTGGQGYGYTF
d_gene: TRBD1; v_gene: TRBV28; CDR3aa: CASSPTDRGVTGELFF
d_gene: -; v_gene: TRBV7-8; CDR3aa: CASSSRMNTEAFF
d_gene: TRBD1; v_gene: TRBV12-3/TRBV12-4; CDR3aa: CASSWDRADEQYF
d_gene: TRBD1; v_gene: TRBV7-2; CDR3aa: CACTRTGANTEAFF
d_gene: -; v_gene: TRBV7-2; CDR3aa: CASSLRLGRDTQYF
d_gene: TRBD1; v_gene: TRBV12-5; CDR3aa: CASGLWDRDSPLHF
d_gene: -; v_gene: TRBV20-1; CDR3aa: CSATYPGEGYGYTF
d_gene: -; v_gene: TRBV2; CDR3aa: CATNQGKVGTEAFF
d_gene: -; v_gene: TRBV7-8; CDR3aa: CASSRTRGPQETQYF
d_gene: -; v_gene: TRBV23-1; CDR3aa: CASSLVSGNTIYF
d_gene: -; v_gene: TRBV4-3; CDR3aa: CASSQDQARLGAGGYTF
d_gene: TRBD2; v_gene: TRBV12-3/TRBV12-4; CDR3aa: CASSLGQRGGSYEQYF
d_gene: TRBD2; v_gene: TRBV7-2; CDR3aa: CASSLGAFGLVVYTQYF
d_gene: -; v_gene: TRBV24-1; CDR3aa: CATSDTRDTGELFF
d_gene: TRBD2; v_gene: TRBV14; CDR3aa: CASSQERSGGRQETQYF
d_gene: -; v_gene: TRBV7-9; CDR3aa: CASSLRAPGVSSYEQYF
d_gene: TRBD2; v_gene: TRBV12-3/TRBV12-4; CDR3aa: CASSTGTSAFYEQYF
d_gene: TRBD1; v_gene: TRBV10-3; CDR3aa: CAISEAQGNQPQHF
d_gene: -; v_gene: TRBV5-6; CDR3aa: CASSSQYQPQHF
d_gene: -; v_gene: TRBV7-9; CDR3aa: CASSLAPADEQYF
d_gene: -; v_gene: TRBV6-2/TRBV6-3; CDR3aa: CASSYEGTSPDTQYF
d_gene: -; v_gene: TRBV20-1; CDR3aa: CSSLRAADTQYF
d_gene: TRBD1; v_gene: TRBV18; CDR3aa: CASSPRTGDYGYTF
d_gene: -; v_gene: TRBV7-2; CDR3aa: CASSFDGASNQPQHF
d_gene: -; v_gene: TRBV4-3; CDR3aa: CASSFGHGESNYGYTF
d_gene: TRBD1; v_gene: TRBV2; CDR3aa: CASSARTGLSQPQHF
d_gene: -; v_gene: TRBV20-1; CDR3aa: CSARIPGSNQPQHF
d_gene: -; v_gene: TRBV7-6; CDR3aa: CATADSSWTTGELFF
d_gene: -; v_gene: TRBV25-1; CDR3aa: CASSSGADITEAFF
d_gene: -; v_gene: TRBV6-1; CDR3aa: CASSEFPTGLGRSEAFF
d_gene: -; v_gene: TRBV12-3/TRBV12-4; CDR3aa: CASTNGYEQYF
d_gene: -; v_gene: TRBV27; CDR3aa: CASSFRGSKTQYF
d_gene: -; v_gene: TRBV9; CDR3aa: CASSVGNQDTQYF
d_gene: -; v_gene: TRBV6-1; CDR3aa: CASILGGSNQPQHF
d_gene: -; v_gene: TRBV14; CDR3aa: CASSQVSWSTEAFF
d_gene: -; v_gene: TRBV4-2; CDR3aa: CASSHVRPNYGYTF
d_gene: -; v_gene: TRBV20-1; CDR3aa: CSASDPTLGTEAFF
d_gene: -; v_gene: TRBV11-2; CDR3aa: CASSKGRISSGNTIYF
d_gene: TRBD2; v_gene: TRBV2; CDR3aa: CASSLTSGGNEQFF
d_gene: TRBD1; v_gene: TRBV9; CDR3aa: CASSVERTGSRRGYTF
d_gene: -; v_gene: TRBV20-1; CDR3aa: CSARHGANTDTQYF
d_gene: -; v_gene: TRBV3-1; CDR3aa: CASSQAVLYNSPLHF
d_gene: TRBD2; v_gene: TRBV9; CDR3aa: CASSVQLAGRNEQFF
d_gene: TRBD2; v_gene: TRBV4-3; CDR3aa: CASSQGTSGDPEETQYF